This entry lists 30 T cell receptor beta chains sequenced from one sample in a study of glioma-infiltrating T cells after dendritic cell vaccination. Produced via immunoSEQ multiplex PCR; TCRdb's table is partial and in-frame only. The repertoire holds under 130,000 clones, roughly 81% seen once, with 9.5% to 15% in the top ten. This material consisted of blood, taken before dendritic cell vaccination. The receptors originated from a human donor with glioblastoma.

V and J are TRBV6-5 and TRBJ1-1; D is perhaps TRBD1 (5 bases). Trimming removed 6 bases at V and 0 bases at J, with 8 bases between. The CDR3 sequence is 13 residues long. Germline V gene sequence: CDR1 MNHEY, CDR2 SVGAGI. The CDR3 region is CASRGRLNTEAFF. Written as DNA, the CDR3 is TGTGCCAGCAGGGGGCGCCTGAACACTGAAGCTTTCTTT.

CDR3 residues: CSVRGAGGTNVPYF. CDR3 coding DNA: TGCAGCGTTAGGGGGGCGGGGGGTACTAATGTTCCGTACTTC. The J gene is TRBJ2-5, the V gene TRBV29-1; 8 nucleotides line up with TRBD2. V lost 5 bases and J lost 13; bases outside the gene matches: 18. CDR3 size: 14 residues. Germline loops: CDR1 SQVTM, CDR2 ANQGSEA.

The chain uses TRBV10-1 and TRBJ2-3; TRBD2 agrees at 7 bases. The germline V gene encodes CDR1 WNHNN and CDR2 SYGVQD (reference sequence). The CDR3 is 15 residues long. V gave up 3 bases and J gave up 2 bases; unmatched junction bases: 5. CDR3 amino acids: CASSDIAGDTDTQYF. Written as DNA, the CDR3 is TGCGCCAGCAGTGACATCGCGGGGGACACAGATACGCAGTATTTT.

The chain links TRBV10-3 to TRBJ1-1; 8 nucleotides align to TRBD1. CDR1 and CDR2 (germline): ENHRY, SYGVKD. V gave up 4 bases and J gave up 0 bases; unmatched junction bases: 1. CDR3 size: 14 residues. In nucleotides, the CDR3 is TGTGCCATCAGTGGGGACAGGATGAACACTGAAGCTTTCTTT. Protein product: CAISGDRMNTEAFF.

The CDR3 nucleotides read TGTGCCAGCAGTTACGGCAGGGGGTGGTATGGCTACACCTTC. Amino acid sequence: CASSYGRGWYGYTF. This chain links TRBV6-6 with TRBJ1-2; TRBD1 matches at 7 bases. The trim removed 2 bases at V and 5 bases at J, leaving 5 bases unmatched. The CDR3 loop spans 14 amino acids. Germline assignment: CDR1 MNHNY and CDR2 SVGAGI (reference sequence).

The chain is built from TRBV2 and TRBJ2-5; 9 bases fit TRBD2. Germline trimming cut 2 bases from V and 5 bases from J; bases unmatched to any gene: 3. Germline V lookup: CDR1 SNHLY, CDR2 FYNNEI. CDR3 length: 14 residues. CDR3 sequence reads: CASSEWTSVETQYF. In DNA form, the CDR3 reads TGTGCCAGCAGTGAATGGACTAGCGTTGAGACCCAGTACTTC. The whole variable domain, filled in from reference TRBV2 and TRBJ2-5, reads EPEVTQTPSHQVTQMGQEVILRCVPISNHLYFYWYRQILGQKVEFLVSFYNNEISEKSEIFDDQFSVERPDGSNFTLKIRSTKLEDSAMYFCASSEWTSVETQYFGPGTRLLVL.

The chain links TRBV11-2 to TRBJ1-2, with TRBD1 identical over 8 bases. The germline gives CDR1 SGHAT, CDR2 FQNNGV. With V trimmed by 0 bases and J by 6 bases, 6 bases remained unmatched. The CDR3 has 15 amino acids. CDR3 sequence: CASSLDVGQVHGYTF. The CDR3 DNA reads TGTGCCAGCAGCTTAGATGTGGGACAGGTACATGGCTACACCTTC.

The chain combines TRBV7-2 with TRBJ2-2; D unresolved. CDR1 is SGHTA, CDR2 FQGNSA, per germline. CDR3 length: 15 residues. The V gene lost 2 bases and the J gene lost 6 bases, with 13 bases spanning the gap. The CDR3 loop reads CASSLFLRSSGELFF. CDR3 sequence (DNA): TGTGCCAGCAGCTTATTCCTTAGATCTTCCGGGGAGCTGTTTTTT.

This clone is a singleton in its sample. The chain employs TRBV30 and TRBJ2-2, with D perhaps matching TRBD1 (5 bases). The germline V gene has CDR1 GTSNPN and CDR2 SVGIG (reference sequence). V lost 1 base to trimming and J lost 2 bases, with 14 bases between them. CDR3 length: 16 residues. The CDR3 DNA reads TGTGCCTGGAGTGCAGTGGGGCGGCATAACACCGGGGAGCTGTTTTTT. It encodes CAWSAVGRHNTGELFF. Drawing the rest from reference TRBV30 and TRBJ2-2, the complete variable domain is SQTIHQWPATLVQPVGSPLSLECTVEGTSNPNLYWYRQAAGRGLQLLFYSVGIGQISSEVPQNLSASRPQDRQFILSSKKLLLSDSGFYLCAWSAVGRHNTGELFFGEGSRLTVL.

The V and J genes are TRBV19 and TRBJ1-2; D is ambiguous. Trimming took 4 bases from V and 7 from J, leaving 22 bases between them. The germline V gene has CDR1 LNHDA and CDR2 SQIVND (reference sequence). The CDR3 covers 16 residues. The CDR3 spells CASSRGRAFQGSGYTF. The CDR3 coding sequence is TGTGCCAGTAGTAGAGGGCGGGCGTTTCAAGGTAGTGGCTACACCTTC.

This clone was found a few times. One end of the junction varies from germline; a read error may be responsible. This sequence joins TRBV7-7 and TRBJ2-5, with 8 positions matching TRBD1. Germline assignment: CDR1 SSHAT and CDR2 FNYEAQ (reference sequence). The CDR3 is 16 amino acids. This CDR3 reads CASSFSRQGSGETQYF. The CDR3 region has the DNA TGTGCTAGCAGCTTTTCGCGACAGGGGTCTGGTGAGACCCAGTACTTC.

The CDR3 region is CASSVLTSGSYEQYF. DNA of the CDR3: TGTGCCAGCAGCGTCCTTACTAGCGGATCCTACGAGCAGTACTTC. The rearrangement uses TRBV11-2 and TRBJ2-7; 8 bases fit TRBD2. There are 15 residues in the CDR3. The junction had 7 bases not matched to a gene; V was cut back by 5 bases and J by 1 base. Germline lookup yields CDR1 SGHAT and CDR2 FQNNGV. The full variable domain, with the rest looked up from reference TRBV11-2 and TRBJ2-7, is EAGVAQSPRYKIIEKRQSVAFWCNPISGHATLYWYQQILGQGPKLLIQFQNNGVVDDSQLPKDRFSAERLKGVDSTLKIQPAKLEDSAVYLCASSVLTSGSYEQYFGPGTRLTVT.

CDR3 amino acids: CASRTDQETQYF. In DNA form, the CDR3 reads TGTGCCAGTAGAACGGACCAAGAGACCCAGTACTTC. The V and J genes are TRBV19 and TRBJ2-5; D ambiguous. Germline-derived CDR1 and CDR2 are LNHDA and SQIVND (reference sequence). This CDR3 region has 12 residues. V was clipped by 6 bases and J by 0 bases, with 5 bases between them.

This chain uses TRBV19 with TRBJ1-5; tentatively, D is TRBD1 (6 bases). V was trimmed by 5 bases and J by 0 bases, leaving 11 bases between them. Germline V gives CDR1 LNHDA, CDR2 SQIVND (reference sequence). This CDR3 is built from 15 residues. The CDR3 DNA follows: TGTGCCAGTAGTGGCAGGGGAAATAGCAATCAGCCCCAGCATTTT. Encoded protein: CASSGRGNSNQPQHF.

As regards this clone: At one end, the junction sequence differs from germline, possibly due to a read error. The rearrangement joins TRBV7-7 to TRBJ2-5; maybe TRBD1 (5 bases). Germline V gene lookup returns CDR1 SSHAT and CDR2 FNYEAQ (reference sequence). This CDR3 region has 13 residues. The CDR3 is CASSLVREETQYF. The CDR3 coding sequence is TGTGCTAGCAGCTTAGTCAGGGAAGAGACCCAGTACTTC.

V and J are TRBV27 and TRBJ2-2, with D unclear. The CDR3 covers 12 residues. Trimming left V 4 bases short and J 3 bases short, with 3 bases between. CDR1 MNHEY and CDR2 SMNVEV come from the germline V gene (reference sequence). CDR3: CASSSDTGELFF. Here the CDR3 DNA reads TGTGCCAGCAGTTCAGACACCGGGGAGCTGTTTTTT.

The chain recombines TRBV9 with TRBJ1-5; possibly TRBD1 for D (6 bases). The V and J ends lost 0 bases and 6 bases respectively, with 13 bases between them. Germline loops: CDR1 SGDLS, CDR2 YYNGEE. The CDR3 covers 15 residues. The CDR3 region is CASSVGTEITQPQHF. In DNA form, the CDR3 reads TGTGCCAGCAGCGTAGGGACAGAAATTACTCAGCCCCAGCATTTT.

This sequence joins TRBV7-9 and TRBJ2-5; TRBD2 aligns across 16 bases. This CDR3 has 18 residues. Germline values: CDR1 SEHNR, CDR2 FQNEAQ (reference sequence). After removal of 6 bases from V and 4 bases from J, the junction contained 11 bases not matched to a gene. CDR3 amino acids: CASRLGTSGGAMLETQYF. The CDR3 DNA is TGTGCCAGCAGACTCGGGACTAGCGGGGGGGCAATGTTAGAGACCCAGTACTTC.

This rearrangement joins TRBV5-4 to TRBJ1-1; 7 nucleotides line up with TRBD1. J gave up 4 bases and V 0 bases, and 3 bases lay outside the gene matches. From germline, CDR1 is SGHNT and CDR2 YYREEE (reference sequence). This CDR3 region has 14 residues. For the CDR3, the DNA is TGTGCCAGCAGCTTGGGACAGGGAGGCACTGAAGCTTTCTTT. It yields the protein CASSLGQGGTEAFF.

This clone occurred once. J is TRBJ1-2 and V is TRBV19, with 8 positions matching TRBD1. With V trimmed by 7 bases and J by 2 bases, 9 bases remained unmatched. In germline, CDR1 is LNHDA, CDR2 SQIVND (reference sequence). The CDR3 length is 15 residues. Here the CDR3 DNA reads TGTGCCAGTACCCCCACCGGGACAGGAAACTATGGCTACACCTTC. Amino acids: CASTPTGTGNYGYTF.

In this sample, this clone turned up a few times. The chain is built from TRBV11-2 and TRBJ2-2; D may be TRBD2 (7 bases). The CDR3 length is 16 residues. Germline CDR1 SGHAT, CDR2 FQNNGV. Trimming pared 6 bases from V and 7 bases from J, leaving 21 bases between. CDR3 in amino acids: CASRYLGGRSGGELFF. The DNA for the CDR3 is TGTGCCAGCAGATACCTCGGGGGGCGTAGTGGCGGGGAGCTGTTTTTT.

The CDR3: CASSLQGQGSYEQYF. CDR3 bases: TGTGCCAGCAGCTTACAGGGACAGGGTTCCTACGAGCAGTACTTC. This chain links TRBV11-2 with TRBJ2-7, with 9 bases that match TRBD1. Per germline, CDR1 SGHAT and CDR2 FQNNGV. J lost 1 base, V lost 2 bases, and 3 bases had no gene match. This CDR3 has 15 residues.

The chain combines TRBV5-1 with TRBJ1-1, with 7 bases fitting TRBD1. V shed 2 bases and J 4 bases; nucleotides not matched to a gene: 5. The length of the CDR3 is 14 residues. Germline V gives CDR1 SGHRS, CDR2 YFSETQ. Here the CDR3 reads CASSLLTGTTEAFF. DNA for the CDR3: TGCGCCAGCAGCTTATTGACAGGGACCACTGAAGCTTTCTTT.

Only one count was recorded for this clone. CDR3 coding DNA: TGCGCCAGCAGCCAAATCTTGTTAACAGATACGCAGTATTTT. It codes for CASSQILLTDTQYF. The chain combines TRBV4-1 with TRBJ2-3; D is uncertain. Germline V gene lookup returns CDR1 MGHRA and CDR2 YSYEKL. The CDR3 length is 14 residues. V lost 2 bases, J lost 3 bases, and 9 bases lay in between.

The V gene is TRBV19, the J gene TRBJ1-3, with TRBD1 as a possible D gene (5 bases). The CDR3 consists of 16 residues. V was trimmed by 3 bases and J by 4 bases, leaving 16 bases between them. Germline CDR1 and CDR2: LNHDA and SQIVND (reference sequence). The CDR3 DNA is TGTGCCAGTAGTATTTTCCAGGGATCGACCGGAAACACCATATATTTT. This gives the protein CASSIFQGSTGNTIYF.

The chain carries TRBV7-2 and TRBJ1-1; D uncertain. The germline gives CDR1 SGHTA, CDR2 FQGNSA. This CDR3 has 13 residues. Trimming shortened V by 4 bases and J by 5 bases, and 11 bases separated the two germline ends. CDR3 sequence reads: CASSSQVETEAFF. DNA for the CDR3: TGTGCCAGCAGCTCCCAAGTGGAGACTGAAGCTTTCTTT.

The chain combines TRBV11-2 with TRBJ1-2; the D is unclear. The V end lost 3 bases, the J end lost 8 bases, and 13 bases lay between the germline ends. Germline CDR1 reads SGHAT; CDR2 reads FQNNGV. The CDR3 length is 13 residues. The CDR3 sequence: CASSFGINWGYTF. In DNA, the CDR3 is TGTGCCAGCAGCTTCGGGATCAACTGGGGCTACACCTTC.

This chain connects TRBV11-2 to TRBJ1-5; possible D gene TRBD1, 6 bases. The CDR3 is made up of 16 amino acids. The ends were cut back, 10 bases at V and 5 bases at J, with 24 bases in the middle. Germline assignment: CDR1 SGHAT and CDR2 FQNNGV. This CDR3 reads CATGPLTGNPHQPQHF. CDR3 nucleotide sequence: TGTGCCACTGGCCCCCTCACAGGGAACCCCCATCAGCCCCAGCATTTT.

The rearrangement uses TRBV10-1 and TRBJ1-1; TRBD1 agrees at 12 bases. V shed 3 bases and J 6 bases; nucleotides not matched to a gene: 20. CDR3 length: 20 amino acids. Germline V gene lookup returns CDR1 WNHNN and CDR2 SYGVQD (reference sequence). CDR3 bases: TGCGCCAGCAGTGAATTTCGGGACAGGGGGCGCCGGGGGCACTGGGCTGAAGCTTTCTTT. Protein sequence: CASSEFRDRGRRGHWAEAFF.

V and J are TRBV5-1 and TRBJ2-1; a possible D gene is TRBD2 (6 bases). The CDR3 contains 16 residues. V lost 2 bases and J lost 8, with 20 bases in between. The V gene's germline CDR1 is SGHRS and CDR2 YFSETQ. The CDR3 loop is CASSLNRLEFAYEQFF. The CDR3 coding sequence is TGCGCCAGCAGCTTAAACCGACTAGAGTTCGCCTATGAGCAGTTCTTC.